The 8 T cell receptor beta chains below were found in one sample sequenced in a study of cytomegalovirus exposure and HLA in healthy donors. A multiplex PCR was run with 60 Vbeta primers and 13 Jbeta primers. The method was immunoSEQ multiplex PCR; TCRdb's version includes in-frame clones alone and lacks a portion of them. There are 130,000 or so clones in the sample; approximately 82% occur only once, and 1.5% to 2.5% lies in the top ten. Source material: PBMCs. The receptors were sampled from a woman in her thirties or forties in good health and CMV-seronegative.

DNA for the CDR3: TGTGCCAGCAGCTTAGGGCACAGGGGTGATCACAATGAGCAGTTCTTC. This codes for CASSLGHRGDHNEQFF. This chain uses TRBV7-9 with TRBJ2-1; 7 bases are a match to TRBD1. V lost 1 base to trimming and J lost 5 bases; unmatched junction nucleotides: 8. The V gene's germline CDR1 is SEHNR and CDR2 FQNEAQ (reference sequence). This CDR3 is 16 amino acids long.

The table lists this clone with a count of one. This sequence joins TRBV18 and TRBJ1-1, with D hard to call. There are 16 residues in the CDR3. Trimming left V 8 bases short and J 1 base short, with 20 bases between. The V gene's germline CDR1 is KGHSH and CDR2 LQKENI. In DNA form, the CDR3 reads TGTGCCAGCAGACTACAGTCTGGTGGGGAGAACACTGAAGCTTTCTTT. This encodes CASRLQSGGENTEAFF.

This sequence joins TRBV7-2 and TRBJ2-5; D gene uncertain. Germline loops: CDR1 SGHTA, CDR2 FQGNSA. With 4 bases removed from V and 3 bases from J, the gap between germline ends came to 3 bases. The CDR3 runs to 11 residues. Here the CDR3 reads CASSSEETQYF. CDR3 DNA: TGTGCCAGCAGCTCCGAAGAGACCCAGTACTTC.

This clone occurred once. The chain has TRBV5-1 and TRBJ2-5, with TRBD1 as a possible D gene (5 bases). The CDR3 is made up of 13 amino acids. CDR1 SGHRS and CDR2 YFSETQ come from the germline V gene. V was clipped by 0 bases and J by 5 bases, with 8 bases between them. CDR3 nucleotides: TGCGCCAGCAGCTTGGTGACAGATGAGACCCAGTACTTC. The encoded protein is CASSLVTDETQYF.

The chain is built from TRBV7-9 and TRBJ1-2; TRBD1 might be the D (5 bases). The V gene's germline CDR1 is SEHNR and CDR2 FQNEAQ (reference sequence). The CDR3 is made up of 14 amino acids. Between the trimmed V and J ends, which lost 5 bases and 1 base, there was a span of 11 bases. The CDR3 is CASSPDRFNYGYTF. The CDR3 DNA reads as TGTGCCAGCAGCCCCGACAGATTTAACTATGGCTACACCTTC. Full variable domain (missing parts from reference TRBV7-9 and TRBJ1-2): DTGVSQNPRHKITKRGQNVTFRCDPISEHNRLYWYRQTLGQGPEFLTYFQNEAQLEKSRLLSDRFSAERPKGSFSTLEIQRTEQGDSAMYLCASSPDRFNYGYTFGSGTRLTVV.

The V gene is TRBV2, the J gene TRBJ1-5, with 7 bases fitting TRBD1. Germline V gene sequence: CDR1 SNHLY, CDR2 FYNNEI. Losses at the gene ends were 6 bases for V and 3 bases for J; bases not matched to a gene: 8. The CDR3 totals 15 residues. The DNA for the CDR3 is TGTGCCAGCAGCGACGACAGGGCTATCAATCAGCCCCAGCATTTT. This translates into CASSDDRAINQPQHF.

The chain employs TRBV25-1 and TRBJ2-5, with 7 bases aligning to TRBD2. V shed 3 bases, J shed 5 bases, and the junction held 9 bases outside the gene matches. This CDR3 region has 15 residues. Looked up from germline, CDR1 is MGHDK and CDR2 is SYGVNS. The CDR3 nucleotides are TGTGCCAGCAGTGACACTTTTGGGGGAGGGGAGACCCAGTACTTC. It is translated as CASSDTFGGGETQYF.

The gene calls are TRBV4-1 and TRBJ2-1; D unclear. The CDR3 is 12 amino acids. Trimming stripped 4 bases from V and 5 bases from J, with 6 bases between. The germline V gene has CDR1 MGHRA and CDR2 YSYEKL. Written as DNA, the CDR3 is TGCGCCAGCAGCCCCCGGGACAATGAGCAGTTCTTC. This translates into CASSPRDNEQFF.